Listed below are T cell receptor beta chains from one sample, sequenced in a study of graft-versus-host responses after intestinal transplantation. Using immunoSEQ multiplex PCR, the repertoire was profiled, and TCRdb retains in-frame clones only, with some absent. Here the sample spans 15,000 to 20,000 clones, 75% to 95% being singletons. Sample: PBMCs, taken about 350 days after transplant. The receptors derive from a human patient who received an intestinal transplant, so some T cells may come from the graft donor. CDR3s include the opening cysteine and the closing phenylalanine or tryptophan.

>TRBV6-5|13
CASSLQGRTEAFF
>TRBV6-4|14
CASSDLAGGNEQFF
>TRBV4-2|17
CASSQGLAGGIGETQYF
>TRBV5-6|15
CASSFATVSSYEQYF
>TRBV14|16
CASSQDTGGIWETQYF
>TRBV6-1|12
CASSDPSRPQHF
>TRBV4-1|14
CASSQERTTDTQYF
>TRBV7-2|15
CASSALAGGSYEQYF
>TRBV6-5|13
CASSYSNTGELFF
>TRBV28|14
CASSLGDSGYGYTF